These 30 T cell receptor beta chains came from one sample sequenced in a study of OX40 agonist ivuxolimab in advanced cancers. Profiled with immunoSEQ multiplex PCR; TCRdb holds only in-frame clones, not every one. The sample has around 130,000 clones, approximately 92% seen once. The input for sequencing was CD4+ or CD8+ T cells sorted from blood, taken in a trial of the OX40 agonist ivuxolimab. These receptor sequences come from an adult with an advanced solid tumor such as melanoma, head and neck, liver or kidney cancer.

This chain joins TRBV7-9 and TRBJ1-2; TRBD1 matches 8 bases. From germline, CDR1 is SEHNR and CDR2 FQNEAQ (reference sequence). The V gene end was trimmed by 5 bases and the J gene end by 8 bases; junction bases not matched to a gene: 25. The CDR3 length is 19 residues. The DNA of the CDR3 is TGTGCCAGCAGCCTGAACCCCGGGACAGGCATGACAGGGAGGGGCGGCTACACCTTC. It is translated as CASSLNPGTGMTGRGGYTF.

The V and J genes are TRBV5-1 and TRBJ2-3, with unresolved D. Germline CDR1 reads SGHRS; CDR2 reads YFSETQ. CDR3 size: 14 residues. The V end was cut by 0 bases, the J end by 2 bases, with 7 bases between. CDR3 sequence (DNA): TGCGCCAGCAGCTTGGGTAGGGCCACAGATACGCAGTATTTT. Translating gives CASSLGRATDTQYF.

J is TRBJ2-3 and V is TRBV27; a weak D match, TRBD2 (5 bases). Germline CDR1 is MNHEY and CDR2 is SMNVEV (reference sequence). This CDR3 is 15 amino acids long. Trimming stripped 4 bases from V and 6 bases from J, with 17 bases between. CDR3 amino acids: CASSSRGLSRDTQYF. Here the CDR3 DNA reads TGTGCCAGCAGTTCCCGCGGACTCAGTAGGGATACGCAGTATTTT.

CDR3: CASRLGPPGTGELFF. CDR3 DNA sequence: TGTGCCAGCAGGTTGGGACCGCCGGGCACCGGGGAGCTGTTTTTT. V gene TRBV6-1 combines with J gene TRBJ2-2; either TRBD1 or TRBD2 may supply D (5 bases each). The V end lost 6 bases, the J end lost 4 bases, and 15 bases lay between the germline ends. This CDR3 has 15 residues. CDR1 is MNHNS, CDR2 SASEGT, per germline.

This clone has only one observation. This chain joins TRBV6-1 and TRBJ2-7; 11 nucleotides line up with TRBD2. Trimming at V came to 5 bases and at J to 3 bases, leaving 6 bases not matched to a gene. Germline values: CDR1 MNHNS, CDR2 SASEGT. There are 15 residues in the CDR3. The CDR3 spells CASSFSGREDYEQYF. The CDR3 bases are TGTGCCAGCAGTTTTAGCGGGAGGGAGGACTACGAGCAGTACTTC.

The chain recombines TRBV7-8 with TRBJ2-1; 9 bases line up with TRBD2. The CDR3 extends over 20 amino acids. Germline CDR1 and CDR2: SGHVS and FQNEAQ. The trim removed 1 base at V and 6 bases at J, leaving 19 bases unmatched. The CDR3 sequence: CASSLEGPLILAGPGNEQFF. CDR3 nucleotide sequence: TGTGCCAGCAGCTTAGAGGGGCCACTGATACTAGCGGGTCCAGGCAATGAGCAGTTCTTC.

This chain uses TRBV6-5 with TRBJ2-7, with 9 bases fitting TRBD1. The CDR3 extends over 14 amino acids. J gave up 7 bases and V 2 bases, and 6 bases lay outside the gene matches. Germline V CDR1 and CDR2: MNHEY, SVGAGI. In DNA form, the CDR3 reads TGTGCCAGCAGTTACGGGACAGGGAATTTGGAGCAGTACTTC. It specifies CASSYGTGNLEQYF.

This clone was observed a few times. The J gene is TRBJ1-5, the V gene TRBV28, with D perhaps matching TRBD1 (5 bases). The CDR3 is 13 residues long. CDR1 MDHEN and CDR2 SYDVKM come from the germline V gene. The germline V and J ends were trimmed by 5 bases and 3 bases, with 8 bases remaining between them. This CDR3 reads CASSRQYNQPQHF. Here the CDR3 DNA reads TGTGCCAGCAGTCGACAGTACAATCAGCCCCAGCATTTT.

This chain links TRBV18 with TRBJ1-1; D is unclear. Germline V CDR1 and CDR2: KGHSH, LQKENI. Deletions cut 3 bases from V and 0 bases from J, with 14 bases between. CDR3 length equals 16 residues. CDR3 in amino acids: CASSPNEATMNTEAFF. CDR3 DNA: TGTGCCAGCTCACCTAATGAGGCGACTATGAACACTGAAGCTTTCTTT.

This clone appeared a single time. The CDR3 region has the DNA TGTGCCAGCAGTTCTCCAAGTCGACAGATCTATGGCTACACCTTC. The encoded protein is CASSSPSRQIYGYTF. J is TRBJ1-2 and V is TRBV6-5; D is perhaps TRBD1 (5 bases). This CDR3 has 15 residues. Germline lookup yields CDR1 MNHEY and CDR2 SVGAGI. Trimming took off 4 bases at V and 4 bases at J, with 16 bases between the two ends.

This clone was seen once. The V gene is TRBV14, the J gene TRBJ2-5; 11 bases are a match to TRBD2. The junction had 10 bases not matched to a gene; V was cut back by 0 bases and J by 1 base. CDR3 size: 19 residues. Germline CDR1 and CDR2: SGHDN and FVKESK. The CDR3 nucleotides are TGTGCCAGCAGCCAAGAGGGGTCCCTAGCGGGAGGCCGCCAAGAGACCCAGTACTTC. Protein product: CASSQEGSLAGGRQETQYF.

CDR3 sequence reads: CASSVPQGSLNTEAFF. CDR3 DNA: TGTGCCAGTAGCGTCCCCCAGGGGTCGTTGAACACTGAAGCTTTCTTT. The chain couples TRBV19 to TRBJ1-1; D may be TRBD1 (6 bases). This CDR3 is built from 16 residues. The germline CDR1 and CDR2 sequences are LNHDA and SQIVND (reference sequence). Trimming pared 6 bases from V and 0 bases from J, leaving 17 bases between.

The J gene is TRBJ2-5, the V gene TRBV23-1, with D uncertain. TRBV23-1 carries the ORF label, with uncertain function. This CDR3 has 14 amino acids. Trimming removed 2 bases at V and 5 bases at J, with 12 bases between. Here the CDR3 reads CASSQKWVGETQYF. The CDR3 DNA reads TGCGCCAGCAGTCAAAAATGGGTGGGGGAGACCCAGTACTTC.

This chain uses TRBV15 with TRBJ1-2, with a weak D call TRBD1 (5 bases). CDR1 and CDR2 from the germline V gene are LNHNV and YYDKDF (reference sequence). Trimming removed 1 base from V and 7 bases from J, with 16 bases in between. The CDR3 is 15 residues long. In nucleotides, the CDR3 is TGTGCCACCAGCAGAGGGGACGGACAAGCGGGTGGCTACACCTTC. This gives the protein CATSRGDGQAGGYTF.

The chain links TRBV4-2 to TRBJ1-2; D remains unclear. V lost 0 bases and J 0 bases, leaving 5 bases between the germline ends. This CDR3 spans 14 amino acids. Looked up from germline, CDR1 is LGHNA and CDR2 is YNFKEQ. DNA of the CDR3: TGTGCCAGCAGCCAAGACACTGCTAACTATGGCTACACCTTC. It yields the protein CASSQDTANYGYTF.

The CDR3 loop reads CASRGQTSSYEQYF. The CDR3 DNA follows: TGTGCCAGCAGGGGACAGACGAGCTCCTACGAGCAGTACTTC. V and J are TRBV2 and TRBJ2-7; TRBD1 agrees at 7 bases. The CDR3 consists of 14 residues. Looked up from germline, CDR1 is SNHLY and CDR2 is FYNNEI. The trim removed 6 bases at V and 0 bases at J, leaving 5 bases unmatched.

This clone was seen a handful of times. The chain links TRBV27 to TRBJ2-5; 8 positions match TRBD2. Germline CDR1 reads MNHEY; CDR2 reads SMNVEV (reference sequence). Trimming at V came to 5 bases and at J to 1 base, leaving 3 bases not matched to a gene. The CDR3 covers 14 residues. The CDR3 coding sequence is TGTGCCAGCAGTAGAGCGGGGGCCCAAGAGACCCAGTACTTC. Translation gives CASSRAGAQETQYF.

The genes are TRBV6-1 and TRBJ2-2, with TRBD2 matching 7 bases. The CDR3 contains 15 residues. The V gene end was trimmed by 4 bases and the J gene end by 5 bases; junction bases not matched to a gene: 7. The germline V gene encodes CDR1 MNHNS and CDR2 SASEGT. CDR3 nucleotides: TGTGCCAGCAGTGCAACTAGCGCCAGGACCGGGGAGCTGTTTTTT. It translates to CASSATSARTGELFF.

The rearrangement joins TRBV5-5 to TRBJ1-2, with 8 bases that match TRBD1. With V trimmed by 5 bases and J by 0 bases, 3 bases remained unmatched. CDR1 is SGHKS and CDR2 is YYEKEE in the germline V gene (reference sequence). This CDR3 has 14 residues. The DNA of the CDR3 is TGTGCCAGCAGTGCACAGGGGGCTAACTATGGCTACACCTTC. It codes for CASSAQGANYGYTF.

The chain is built from TRBV19 and TRBJ1-5; D ambiguous. V dropped 7 bases and J dropped 3 bases, with 19 bases sitting between them. Germline V gives CDR1 LNHDA, CDR2 SQIVND (reference sequence). The CDR3 contains 16 residues. CDR3 DNA: TGTGCCAGTACCCAAAAGCGGGTAGTTGCCAATCAGCCCCAGCATTTT. This translates into CASTQKRVVANQPQHF. The full variable domain, its missing parts supplied by reference TRBV19 and TRBJ1-5, is DGGITQSPKYLFRKEGQNVTLSCEQNLNHDAMYWYRQDPGQGLRLIYYSQIVNDFQKGDIAEGYSVSREKKESFPLTVTSAQKNPTAFYLCASTQKRVVANQPQHFGDGTRLSIL.

Here the CDR3 DNA reads TGCGCCAGCAGCTCCGAAACCGGGGAGCTGTTTTTT. Translation: CASSSETGELFF. V gene TRBV5-1 combines with J gene TRBJ2-2; D ambiguous. From germline, CDR1 is SGHRS and CDR2 YFSETQ. V shed 3 bases and J shed 5 bases, with 5 bases lying between them. This CDR3 is 12 amino acids long.

The chain carries TRBV2 and TRBJ1-1; weak D call: TRBD1 (6 bases). Deletions cut 4 bases from V and 5 bases from J, with 17 bases between. CDR3 length: 15 residues. The germline CDR1 and CDR2 sequences are SNHLY and FYNNEI. DNA for the CDR3: TGTGCCAGCAGTGCCCCCGTGGGGGCGGGGACTGAAGCTTTCTTT. It is translated as CASSAPVGAGTEAFF. The full variable domain, with the rest looked up from reference TRBV2 and TRBJ1-1, is EPEVTQTPSHQVTQMGQEVILRCVPISNHLYFYWYRQILGQKVEFLVSFYNNEISEKSEIFDDQFSVERPDGSNFTLKIRSTKLEDSAMYFCASSAPVGAGTEAFFGQGTRLTVV.

The chain has TRBV9 and TRBJ2-2; D is perhaps TRBD1 (6 bases). V lost 0 bases to trimming and J lost 3 bases, with 12 bases between them. CDR1 and CDR2 (germline): SGDLS, YYNGEE. The CDR3 sequence is 16 residues long. CDR3 bases: TGTGCCAGCAGCGTAGGGGCAGGGGCCTACACCGGGGAGCTGTTTTTT. Protein sequence: CASSVGAGAYTGELFF.

This clone was picked up one time. The J gene is TRBJ2-5, the V gene TRBV5-4; 10 nucleotides align to TRBD1. The germline V gene has CDR1 SGHNT and CDR2 YYREEE (reference sequence). The CDR3 has 14 residues. Trimming took 4 bases from V and 2 from J; bases not matched to a gene: 2. The CDR3, as DNA: TGTGCCAGCAGCGAGGGACAGGGGCAAGAGACCCAGTACTTC. Residues: CASSEGQGQETQYF.

The gene calls are TRBV6-5 and TRBJ1-5; 8 bases are a match to TRBD1. CDR3 length equals 14 residues. Germline trimming cut 6 bases from V and 7 bases from J; bases unmatched to any gene: 8. The germline V gene has CDR1 MNHEY and CDR2 SVGAGI. CDR3 DNA: TGTGCCAGCAGACCGACAGGGGAGGGACAGCCCCAGCATTTT. Protein sequence: CASRPTGEGQPQHF.

V and J are TRBV7-2 and TRBJ2-2; a weak D match, TRBD2 (5 bases). Germline V gives CDR1 SGHTA, CDR2 FQGNSA. CDR3 length: 15 residues. V gave up 4 bases and J gave up 6 bases, with 15 bases separating them. In nucleotides, the CDR3 is TGTGCCAGCAGCTCCGAGGTGGGAGCGGCCGGGGAGCTGTTTTTT. Encoded protein: CASSSEVGAAGELFF.

The V call is TRBV25-1, the J call TRBJ2-1, with a tentative D call TRBD2 (5 bases). Germline loops: CDR1 MGHDK, CDR2 SYGVNS. The V end lost 5 bases, the J end lost 2 bases, and 16 bases lay between the germline ends. The CDR3 sequence is 16 residues long. The CDR3 nucleotides are TGTGCCAGCAGTCCAACCACCGGGATGACCTACAATGAGCAGTTCTTC. This encodes CASSPTTGMTYNEQFF.

This CDR3 reads CASSIDTDRRDQPQHF. CDR3 in DNA: TGTGCCAGTAGTATAGATACTGACAGACGGGATCAGCCCCAGCATTTT. The V gene is TRBV19, the J gene TRBJ1-5; weak D call: TRBD1 (5 bases). V gave up 0 bases and J gave up 5 bases, with 14 bases separating them. The CDR3 length is 16 residues. Germline-derived CDR1 and CDR2 are LNHDA and SQIVND (reference sequence).

The chain joins TRBV5-6 to TRBJ2-7, with D possibly being TRBD1 or TRBD2 (5 bases each). This CDR3 is 17 amino acids long. V gave up 4 bases and J gave up 1 base, with 21 bases separating them. The germline V gene encodes CDR1 SGHDT and CDR2 YYEEEE. CDR3 in DNA: TGTGCCAGCAGCGCCTGGATAGGGACGAGGAGATCCTACGAGCAGTACTTC. As protein: CASSAWIGTRRSYEQYF.

This clone appeared a single time. The chain recombines TRBV25-1 with TRBJ2-1; D call uncertain. Trimming left V 2 bases short and J 0 bases short, with 11 bases between. Germline values: CDR1 MGHDK, CDR2 SYGVNS. The CDR3 covers 16 residues. This chain's CDR3 is CASSERATGSYNEQFF. In DNA, the CDR3 is TGTGCCAGCAGTGAAAGGGCCACCGGCTCCTACAATGAGCAGTTCTTC.